This T cell receptor beta chain appears in the sequencing data of a study of cytomegalovirus exposure and HLA in healthy donors. Looking at the study overall: Genotyping showed roughly 86% of about 370 donors falling in the Caucasian-associated ancestry cluster. Study-level points and caveats: In vitro testing confirmed a few CMV-associated chains as specific for CMV antigens. Most subjects' HLA-A and HLA-B alleles were reportedly predicted from TCR beta sequences.

Nominal health characterized the donors when sampled, though unrecorded immune exposures were likely. Notes on this clone: Its specificity is unknown.

The PCR made use of 60 Vbeta and 13 Jbeta primers. Generated by immunoSEQ multiplex PCR, the TCRdb table keeps only in-frame clones and is missing some. The table shows approximately 150,000 clones, with more than 65% occurring only once. The sequenced sample was PBMCs. The TCR was taken from a man in his late teens or twenties in good health and CMV-seropositive.

CDR3 nucleotides: TGTGCCAGCAAACTTACCGGGACAACCGGCACAGATACGCAGTATTTT. Translated, it gives CASKLTGTTGTDTQYF. The V call is TRBV27, the J call TRBJ2-3; tentatively, D is TRBD1 (6 bases). The CDR3 length is 16 residues. V lost 7 bases to trimming and J lost 1 base, with 18 bases between them. Germline V gives CDR1 MNHEY, CDR2 SMNVEV (reference sequence).